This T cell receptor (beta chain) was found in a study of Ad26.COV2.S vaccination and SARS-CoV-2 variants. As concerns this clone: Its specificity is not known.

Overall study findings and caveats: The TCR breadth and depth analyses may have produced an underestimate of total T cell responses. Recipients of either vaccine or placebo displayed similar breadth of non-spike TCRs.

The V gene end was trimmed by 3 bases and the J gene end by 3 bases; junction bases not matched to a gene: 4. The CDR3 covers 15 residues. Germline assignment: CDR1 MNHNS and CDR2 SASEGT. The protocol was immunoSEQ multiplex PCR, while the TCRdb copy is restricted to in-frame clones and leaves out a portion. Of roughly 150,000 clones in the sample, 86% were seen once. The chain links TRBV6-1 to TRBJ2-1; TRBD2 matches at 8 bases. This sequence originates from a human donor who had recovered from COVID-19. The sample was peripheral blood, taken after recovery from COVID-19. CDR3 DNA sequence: TGTGCCAGCAGTGATGGTAGCGGGGACTACAATGAGCAGTTCTTC. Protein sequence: CASSDGSGDYNEQFF.